This T cell receptor beta chain was sequenced during a study of a mutant IDH1 vaccine in newly diagnosed glioma (dated by TCRdb to the early 2020s). For context, the study as a whole: Patients were given eight vaccinations, in weeks 1, 3, 5, 7, 11, 15, 19 and 23, which matched visits V03 through V10. Vaccination started 4-6 weeks after radiotherapy alone, or was given together with temozolomide cycles in the groups whose treatment included chemotherapy. The roughly 30 treated patients were around 62% male and 37.5% female, with a mean age of around 40 years. Prior to enrollment, standard therapy consisting of radiotherapy alone, temozolomide alone, or radiochemotherapy with temozolomide had been administered to patients, with the combination being received by most patients. Peripheral blood was collected at six visits: V03 (baseline), V05, V07, V10, V12 and V13. Longitudinal TCRB deep sequencing was performed for around 23 treated patients wherever samples were available for exploratory analyses.

To prepare the library, the immunoSEQ multiplex PCR assay was applied. Rearranged TCR beta chain sequences were amplified using the hsTCRB Kit according to the manufacturer's protocol. Sequencing of TCRB libraries was carried out on an Illumina MiSeq. The paper's processing steps were these. The proprietary platform of the kit vendor was used for demultiplexing, trimming and gene mapping. TCRdb took over this immuneACCESS table, retaining in-frame rearrangements with V and J assigned. Such tables are incomplete; in checked studies, under half of the missing clones stem from an unresolved V gene, and the remainder is unexplained. V and J calls and clone size come straight from that table; D and trimming were deduced from the DNA. For this sample there are tens of thousands of clones; approximately 84% appear just once. The ten largest clones take up approximately 10% of the sample. What the study reported, not specific to this receptor: It was noted by the authors that analyses of patient blood samples could not be reproduced owing to sample limitations. PBMC samples for TCRB deep sequencing were selected based on availability. Changes in the top peripheral T cell clonotypes picked up by TCRB sequencing did not appear to be linked to pseudoprogression. Immune responses induced by the vaccine were seen in approximately 93% of patients across multiple MHC alleles.

The germline V gene provides CDR1 SQVTM and CDR2 ANQGSEA. Reading from cysteine to phenylalanine, the CDR3 counts 13 amino acids. Just the 39-base CDR3 DNA is kept, in frame starting at base 1. The trim is 4 bases for V and 0 bases for J, with a gap of 8 bases between the germline ends. The label giving this sample's time point can be read as: week 11, during vaccination. Every vaccine dose consisted of 300 ug of a 20-mer mutant IDH1 peptide in Montanide, administered subcutaneously together with topical imiquimod. The donors had newly diagnosed IDH1-mutant astrocytomas of WHO grade 3 or 4 that showed loss of nuclear ATRX. The samples were drawn from NOA16, a multicentre, single-arm, open-label phase I trial in Germany that tested a mutant IDH1 peptide vaccine in humans for the first time. Genomic DNA for TCRB sequencing was extracted from EDTA blood using the DNeasy Blood and Tissue Kit. Comments on this clone: It lacks a known antigen. No base qualities exist here, and no much larger clone lies one base off it.

Recombination linked TRBV29-1 to TRBJ2-3, with the D gene call left open. The clonotype originates from a woman aged 45 to 65 with glioma. Sample: PBMCs, taken from a glioma patient whose treatment included an IDH1 peptide vaccine. CDR3 region: CSVGYSSTDTQYF. Read as DNA, the sequence is TGCAGCGTTGGGTATTCTAGCACAGATACGCAGTATTTT.